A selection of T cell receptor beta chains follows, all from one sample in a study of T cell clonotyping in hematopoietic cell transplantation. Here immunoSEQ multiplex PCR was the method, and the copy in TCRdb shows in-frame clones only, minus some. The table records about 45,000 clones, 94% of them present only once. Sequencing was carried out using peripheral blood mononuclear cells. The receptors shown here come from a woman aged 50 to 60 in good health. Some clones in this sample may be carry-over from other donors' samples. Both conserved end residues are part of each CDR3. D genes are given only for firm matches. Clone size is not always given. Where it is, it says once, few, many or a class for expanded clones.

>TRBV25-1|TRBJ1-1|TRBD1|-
CASSEQDREGTEAFF
TGTGCCAGCAGTGAACAGGACAGGGAGGGCACTGAAGCTTTCTTT
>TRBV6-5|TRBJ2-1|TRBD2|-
CASSYAPSGGGNEQFF
TGTGCCAGCAGTTACGCCCCAAGCGGGGGGGGGAATGAGCAGTTCTTC
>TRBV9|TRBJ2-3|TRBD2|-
CASSVDISGVTDTQYF
TGTGCCAGCAGCGTAGATATTAGCGGGGTTACAGATACGCAGTATTTT
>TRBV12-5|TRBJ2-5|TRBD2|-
CASGLLGGEETQYF
TGTGCTAGTGGTCTCCTCGGGGGGGAAGAGACCCAGTACTTC
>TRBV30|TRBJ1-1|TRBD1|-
CAWGTGGTEAFF
TGTGCCTGGGGCACAGGGGGCACTGAAGCTTTCTTT
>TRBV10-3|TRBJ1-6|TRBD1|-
CAIGGQGLYNSPLHF
TGTGCCATCGGCGGACAGGGACTTTATAATTCACCCCTCCACTTT
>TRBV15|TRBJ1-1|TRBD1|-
CATSRELTGDTEAFF
TGTGCCACCAGCAGGGAACTGACAGGGGATACTGAAGCTTTCTTT
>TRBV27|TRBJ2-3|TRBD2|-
CASSLKRGSSTDTQYF
TGTGCCAGCAGCTTAAAGCGGGGGTCTAGCACAGATACGCAGTATTTT
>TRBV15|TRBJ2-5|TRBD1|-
CATGNSGGRETQYF
TGTGCCACCGGAAATTCAGGGGGCAGGGAGACCCAGTACTTC
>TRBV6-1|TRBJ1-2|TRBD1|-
CASSVGPTGGYGYTF
TGTGCCAGCAGTGTAGGGCCCACAGGGGGCTATGGCTACACCTTC
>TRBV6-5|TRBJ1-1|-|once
CASRRAVGNTEAFF
TGTGCCAGCAGGCGGGCCGTTGGGAACACTGAAGCTTTCTTT
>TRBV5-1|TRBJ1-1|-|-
CASSLARDGWGYTEAFF
TGCGCCAGCAGCTTGGCCCGCGACGGATGGGGGTACACTGAAGCTTTCTTT
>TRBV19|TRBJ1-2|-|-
CASSIRSGFYTF
TGTGCCAGTAGTATAAGGTCCGGGTTCTACACCTTC
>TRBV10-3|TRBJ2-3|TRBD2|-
CAIRTGLAGGTDTQYF
TGTGCCATCAGGACGGGACTAGCGGGCGGCACAGATACGCAGTATTTT
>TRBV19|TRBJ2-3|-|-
CASSIDFTDTQYF
TGTGCCAGTAGTATTGACTTTACAGATACGCAGTATTTT
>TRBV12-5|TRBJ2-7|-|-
CASGLSLEQYF
TGTGCTAGTGGTTTGTCTCTGGAGCAGTACTTC
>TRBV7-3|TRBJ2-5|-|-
CASSLTVEETQYF
TGTGCCAGCAGCTTAACGGTGGAAGAGACCCAGTACTTC
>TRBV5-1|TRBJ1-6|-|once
CASSLDYNSPLHF
TGCGCCAGCAGCCTCGATTATAATTCACCCCTCCACTTT
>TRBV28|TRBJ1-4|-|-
CASRSPGGPSEKLFF
TGTGCCAGCAGGTCCCCGGGGGGGCCAAGTGAAAAACTGTTTTTT
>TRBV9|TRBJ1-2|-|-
CASSADPRVRSNYGYTF
TGTGCCAGCAGCGCAGACCCCAGAGTGAGATCCAACTATGGCTACACCTTC
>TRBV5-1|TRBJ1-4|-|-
CASSLQTGSNEKLFF
TGCGCCAGCAGCTTACAGACGGGGAGTAATGAAAAACTGTTTTTT
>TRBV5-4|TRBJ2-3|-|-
CASRVHGLWNTDTQYF
TGTGCCAGCCGGGTACATGGACTATGGAACACAGATACGCAGTATTTT
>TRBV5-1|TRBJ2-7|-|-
CASSWGSRVGYEQYF
TGCGCCAGCAGTTGGGGATCCCGGGTAGGCTACGAGCAGTACTTC
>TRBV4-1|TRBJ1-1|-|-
CASSQSQGMVLLNTEAFF
TGCGCCAGCAGCCAATCTCAGGGTATGGTTTTATTGAACACTGAAGCTTTCTTT
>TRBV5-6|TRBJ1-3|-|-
CASSALLDDGNTIYF
TGTGCCAGCAGCGCCCTACTGGATGATGGAAACACCATATATTTT
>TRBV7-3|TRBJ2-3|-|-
CASSLHRADTQYF
TGTGCCAGCAGCCTTCACAGGGCAGATACGCAGTATTTT
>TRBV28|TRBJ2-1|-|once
CASSPRAKQFF
TGTGCCAGTAGTCCAAGAGCAAAGCAGTTCTTC
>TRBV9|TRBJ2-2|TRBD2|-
CASSAPGTSGGPGELFF
TGTGCCAGCAGCGCCCCTGGGACTAGCGGGGGGCCCGGGGAGCTGTTTTTT
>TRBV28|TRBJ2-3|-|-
CASSSFLDTQYF
TGTGCCAGCAGTTCCTTCCTAGATACGCAGTATTTT
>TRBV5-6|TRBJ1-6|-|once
CASTHAGSGSPLHF
TGTGCCAGCACACATGCAGGGTCGGGGTCACCCCTCCACTTT
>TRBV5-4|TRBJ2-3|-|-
CASSLGGYTDTQYF
TGTGCCAGCAGCTTGGGGGGATACACAGATACGCAGTATTTT
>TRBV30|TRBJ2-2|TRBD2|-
CAWSVAGGSRTGELFF
TGTGCCTGGAGTGTAGCGGGGGGATCGAGGACCGGGGAGCTGTTTTTT